Shown below are 20 T cell receptor beta chains from a single sample sequenced in a study of molecular identifiers for immune sequencing clone quantification. TCRdb reanalysed the PCR reads using MiXCR and keeps one entry per CDR3 protein. The sample consists of hundreds of thousands of distinct CDR3 sequences, about 25% of them appearing once. Sequencing was carried out using naive CD8+ T cells from blood, with Jurkat cell RNA spiked in. This sample's subset: FACS-sorted CD8+CD4-CCR7+CD45RA+ naive T cells. The receptor source for this set is a human donor in good health. Some libraries in this study had Jurkat cell RNA spiked in.

The chain combines TRBV19 with TRBJ1-4; D possibly corresponds to TRBD1 (5 bases). Between the trimmed V and J ends, which lost 3 bases and 10 bases, there was a span of 9 bases. The CDR3 spans 12 residues. Germline V gene sequence: CDR1 LNHDA, CDR2 SQIVND (reference sequence). The CDR3 loop is CASSIRDGKLFF. CDR3 DNA: TGTGCCAGTAGTATTCGGGACGGAAAACTGTTTTTT.

This clonotype was observed a handful of times. The CDR3 reads CASHRGRIPEAFF. The CDR3 DNA reads as TGTGCCAGCCACAGGGGGCGAATCCCTGAAGCTTTCTTT. The genes are TRBV7-9 and TRBJ1-1; 9 bases are shared with TRBD1. CDR3 size: 13 residues. Germline-derived CDR1 and CDR2 are SEHNR and FQNEAQ (reference sequence). J lost 6 bases, V lost 8 bases, and 7 bases had no gene match. Drawing the rest from reference TRBV7-9 and TRBJ1-1, the complete variable domain is DTGVSQNPRHKITKRGQNVTFRCDPISEHNRLYWYRQTLGQGPEFLTYFQNEAQLEKSRLLSDRFSAERPKGSFSTLEIQRTEQGDSAMYLCASHRGRIPEAFFGQGTRLTVV.

This clonotype showed up many times. V is TRBV6-5 and J is TRBJ1-1, with a tentative D call TRBD1 (6 bases). Germline V gene data show CDR1 as MNHEY and CDR2 as SVGAGI. Trimming took 5 bases from V and 3 from J, leaving 10 bases between them. The CDR3 spans 13 residues. The CDR3 DNA follows: TGTGCCAGCAGTCAAGACAGGTACACTGAAGCTTTCTTT. It specifies CASSQDRYTEAFF.

In regard to this clonotype: This may arise from a read error, as a much more abundant clone is one base away. This chain connects TRBV7-2 to TRBJ2-3; unclear D gene. CDR3 length: 12 residues. Germline V CDR1 and CDR2: SGHTA, FQGNSA. The CDR3 is CVSSLTLDTQYF. For the CDR3, the DNA is TGTGTCAGCAGCCTAACGTTAGATACGCAGTATTTT.

At least ten counts were recorded for this clonotype. V usage is TRBV27 and J usage is TRBJ2-7; 8 bases map to TRBD2. V shed 6 bases and J 2 bases; nucleotides not matched to a gene: 3. This CDR3 has 13 residues. Germline V lookup: CDR1 MNHEY, CDR2 SMNVEV (reference sequence). The CDR3 DNA reads TGTGCCAGCAGACAGGGACTAGCCTACGAGCAGTACTTC. Translating it yields CASRQGLAYEQYF.

This clonotype appeared a few times. This CDR3 is CSARLLLGPTLETQYF. The CDR3 DNA reads as TGCAGTGCTAGACTGCTACTAGGGCCCACATTAGAGACCCAGTACTTC. The V gene is TRBV20-1, the J gene TRBJ2-5; tentatively, D is TRBD2 (5 bases). CDR3 length: 16 residues. Germline V gene data show CDR1 as DFQATT and CDR2 as SNEGSKA (reference sequence). Trimming removed 2 bases at V and 4 bases at J, with 20 bases between.

The sample holds many counts of this clonotype. The genes are TRBV4-3 and TRBJ2-7; D not resolved. The CDR3 is 18 residues long. The ends were cut back, 0 bases at V and 2 bases at J, with 20 bases in the middle. The germline V gene has CDR1 LGHNA and CDR2 YSLEER. The CDR3 DNA follows: TGCGCCAGCAGCCAAGATTACGCCGGAGTGGGTTCCACCTACGAGCAGTACTTC. Amino acids: CASSQDYAGVGSTYEQYF.

This clonotype was counted only a few times. The V call is TRBV4-3, the J call TRBJ1-1; TRBD1 might be the D (5 bases). The germline CDR1 and CDR2 sequences are LGHNA and YSLEER. V lost 0 bases and J 5 bases, leaving 13 bases between the germline ends. The CDR3 runs to 15 residues. The CDR3 sequence: CASSQEEGSWTEAFF. In nucleotides, the CDR3 is TGCGCCAGCAGCCAAGAAGAGGGGTCTTGGACTGAAGCTTTCTTT.

This chain connects TRBV5-1 to TRBJ2-7; 14 bases line up with TRBD2. The V gene end was trimmed by 4 bases and the J gene end by 7 bases; junction bases not matched to a gene: 7. CDR1 and CDR2 (germline): SGHRS, YFSETQ. This CDR3 contains 15 residues. In nucleotides, the CDR3 is TGCGCCAGCAGCCCGGGGACTAGCGGGGGAGTAGAGCAGTACTTC. Translation gives CASSPGTSGGVEQYF.

This clonotype was picked up a small number of times. The genes are TRBV5-5 and TRBJ2-7; D call uncertain. This CDR3 contains 14 residues. V lost 1 base to trimming and J lost 2 bases, with 10 bases between them. The germline gives CDR1 SGHKS, CDR2 YYEKEE (reference sequence). The chain's CDR3 is CASSLFPETYEQYF. For the CDR3, the DNA is TGTGCCAGCAGCTTGTTCCCGGAAACCTACGAGCAGTACTTC.

This clonotype showed up just once. The chain links TRBV7-9 to TRBJ2-2; D uncertain. The CDR3 has 16 residues. Trimming took 5 bases from V and 2 from J, leaving 15 bases between them. The germline gives CDR1 SEHNR, CDR2 FQNEAQ (reference sequence). CDR3 bases: TGTGCCAGCAGCCCAAGTCCGATACAAAACACCGGGGAGCTGTTTTTT. Residues: CASSPSPIQNTGELFF.

The sample holds a few counts of this clonotype. The chain's CDR3 is CASSAGLAESYEQYF. The CDR3 nucleotides read TGTGCCAGCAGCGCGGGCCTAGCGGAGTCCTACGAGCAGTACTTC. The J gene is TRBJ2-7, the V gene TRBV9; the match to TRBD2 covers 7 bases. Per germline, CDR1 SGDLS and CDR2 YYNGEE. V shed 3 bases, J shed 1 base, and the junction held 7 bases outside the gene matches. The CDR3 is 15 residues long.

V gene TRBV4-3 combines with J gene TRBJ1-1, with D unresolved. This CDR3 comprises 16 residues. Germline loops: CDR1 LGHNA, CDR2 YSLEER. Trimming shortened V by 0 bases and J by 0 bases, and 11 bases separated the two germline ends. The CDR3 bases are TGCGCCAGCAGCCAAGATCGGACTTACATGAACACTGAAGCTTTCTTT. It translates to CASSQDRTYMNTEAFF.

The V and J genes are TRBV7-2 and TRBJ2-5; D ambiguous. There are 12 residues in the CDR3. Germline CDR1 SGHTA, CDR2 FQGNSA. Trimming removed 4 bases at V and 5 bases at J, with 8 bases between. The CDR3 loop is CASSSRRETQYF. The CDR3 DNA is TGTGCCAGCAGCTCACGACGGGAGACCCAGTACTTC. Drawing the rest from reference TRBV7-2 and TRBJ2-5, the complete variable domain is GAGVSQSPSNKVTEKGKDVELRCDPISGHTALYWYRQSLGQGLEFLIYFQGNSAPDKSGLPSDRFSAERTGGSVSTLTIQRTQQEDSAVYLCASSSRRETQYFGPGTRLLVL.

This clonotype has only one observation. Germline and junction disagree at one end, which may indicate a read error. The rearrangement links TRBV5-1 to TRBJ1-3; D unresolved. Germline assignment: CDR1 SGHRS and CDR2 YFSETQ. The CDR3 consists of 14 residues. The CDR3 loop is CAGSQTDSGNTIYF. CDR3 nucleotide sequence: TGCGCCGGCAGCCAAACAGACTCTGGAAACACCATATATTTT.

The chain is built from TRBV28 and TRBJ2-3, with 8 bases lining up with TRBD1. The junction had 10 bases not matched to a gene; V was cut back by 7 bases and J by 4 bases. The CDR3 has 15 residues. Germline-derived CDR1 and CDR2 are MDHEN and SYDVKM. The CDR3 protein is CASIEGTGGADTQYF. CDR3 DNA: TGTGCCAGCATCGAAGGGACAGGCGGGGCAGATACGCAGTATTTT.

This clonotype was seen repeatedly, ten times or more. The genes are TRBV7-6 and TRBJ2-1; D call uncertain. V was trimmed by 4 bases and J by 7 bases, leaving 17 bases between them. This CDR3 is 15 amino acids long. Germline V gives CDR1 SGHVS, CDR2 FNYEAQ. The CDR3 region has the DNA TGTGCCAGCAGCTGGCTTAAAGGGATGGGGAATGAGCAGTTCTTC. Amino acid sequence: CASSWLKGMGNEQFF.

The chain combines TRBV5-1 with TRBJ1-6; D not resolved. The germline V gene encodes CDR1 SGHRS and CDR2 YFSETQ. V gave up 0 bases and J gave up 7 bases, with 14 bases separating them. This CDR3 comprises 16 residues. This chain's CDR3 is CASSLEVRLVNSPLHF. The CDR3, as DNA: TGCGCCAGCAGCTTGGAGGTACGGCTTGTGAATTCACCCCTCCACTTT.

V gene TRBV6-5 combines with J gene TRBJ2-7, with D possibly being TRBD1 (5 bases). The CDR3 covers 14 residues. From germline, CDR1 is MNHEY and CDR2 SVGAGI. The V and J ends lost 2 bases and 2 bases respectively, with 10 bases between them. The CDR3 coding sequence is TGTGCCAGCAGTTACCTGCAGGGCGCCTACGAGCAGTACTTC. Its translation: CASSYLQGAYEQYF.

This clonotype occurred many times. V is TRBV20-1 and J is TRBJ2-3; 10 nucleotides align to TRBD2. This CDR3 contains 16 residues. V gave up 0 bases and J gave up 3 bases; unmatched junction bases: 6. Per germline, CDR1 DFQATT and CDR2 SNEGSKA (reference sequence). The DNA of the CDR3 is TGCAGTGCTAGAGATCGCCTAGCGGGAGTAACAGATACGCAGTATTTT. Its translation: CSARDRLAGVTDTQYF.